The source of this T cell receptor (beta chain) is a study of T cells after yellow fever vaccination. Remarks on this clonotype: Its target is unknown.

Study conclusions and caveats: The CD4 compartment and the CD8 compartment contained a small share of clonotypes in common.

Each CDR3 protein gets one entry after TCRdb re-called the 5' RACE reads with MiXCR. The sample carries 310,000 or so distinct CDR3 sequences, about 6.9% recorded once. Trimming removed 4 bases at V and 4 bases at J, with 12 bases between. CDR1 is SGHAT and CDR2 is FQNNGV in the germline V gene. The CDR3 extends over 14 amino acids. The receptor was derived from a man between 18 and 35 years old who received the YFV17D yellow fever vaccine. This sample comprised PBMCs, obtained roughly 47 days after the first yellow fever vaccination. V and J are TRBV11-2 and TRBJ2-3; D tentatively fits TRBD1 or TRBD2 (5 bases each). The CDR3 sequence: CASSWGRGSDTQYF. The CDR3 DNA reads as TGTGCCAGCAGCTGGGGACGGGGTTCAGATACGCAGTATTTT.